This T cell receptor (beta chain) was recovered during a study of spatial heterogeneity in lung cancer. Notes on the study in general: The appearance of ubiquitous expanded tumor TCRs in blood was greater at resection than follow-up.

The CDR3 length is 15 residues. Trimming removed 8 bases at V and 2 bases at J, with 16 bases between. About this clonotype itself: Its target is unknown.

Time point given: blood at routine non-recurrence follow-up after resection. Unsorted tumor, nontumor lung tissue or cryopreserved PBMC supplied the whole RNA. In the library, each TCR cDNA molecule bore its own unique molecular identifier. One entry per CDR3 protein results from TCRdb running MiXCR on the 5' RACE reads. The sample shows around 120,000 distinct CDR3 sequences, more than 10% of them seen only once. The sequences come from PBMCs, collected at follow-up. V gene TRBV12-3 or TRBV12-4 combines with J gene TRBJ2-1; a possible D gene is TRBD2 (5 bases). The clonotype comes from a male donor with early-stage non-small cell lung cancer. CDR3 in DNA: TGTGCCAGCGATCAAGAGGGCGGCCCCTACAATGAGCAGTTCTTC. Translating gives CASDQEGGPYNEQFF.